These 22 T cell receptor beta chains originate from one sample sequenced in a study of neoadjuvant anti-PD-1 for oral cavity cancer. Only in-frame clones appear in the TCRdb table, and some are missing; sequencing was by immunoSEQ multiplex PCR. The sample carries 15,000 or so clones, 66% recorded once. Source: PBMCs, taken before nivolumab (anti-PD-1) treatment. All receptors derive from a person aged 35 to 85 with oral cavity squamous cell carcinoma.

The chain uses TRBV5-4 and TRBJ1-2; D call uncertain. The CDR3 sequence is 11 residues long. Germline V gene lookup returns CDR1 SGHNT and CDR2 YYREEE (reference sequence). CDR3 in amino acids: CAGRTNYGYTF. CDR3 nucleotides: TGTGCTGGGCGGACTAACTATGGCTACACCTTC.

This clone has more than one count but fewer than ten. This chain links TRBV11-2 with TRBJ2-3; no clear D. The CDR3 spans 14 residues. Germline V gives CDR1 SGHAT, CDR2 FQNNGV. Trimming removed 5 bases at V and 1 base at J, with 10 bases between. CDR3 bases: TGTGCCAGCAGCATCTTGATCGGCACAGATACGCAGTATTTT. It specifies CASSILIGTDTQYF.

This clone was detected a few times. The chain employs TRBV19 and TRBJ2-7; 10 bases are a match to TRBD1. CDR1 is LNHDA and CDR2 is SQIVND in the germline V gene (reference sequence). The junction had 10 bases not matched to a gene; V was cut back by 11 bases and J by 6 bases. CDR3 size: 13 residues. The DNA of the CDR3 is TGTGCCTGTGGGGGACAGGGGACGCGCGAGCAGTACTTC. It codes for CACGGQGTREQYF. Filled out from reference TRBV19 and TRBJ2-7, the complete variable domain reads DGGITQSPKYLFRKEGQNVTLSCEQNLNHDAMYWYRQDPGQGLRLIYYSQIVNDFQKGDIAEGYSVSREKKESFPLTVTSAQKNPTAFYLCACGGQGTREQYFGPGTRLTVT.

The chain uses TRBV6-1 and TRBJ1-5; D perhaps matches TRBD1 (5 bases). In germline, CDR1 is MNHNS, CDR2 SASEGT. CDR3 size: 14 residues. The V end was cut by 4 bases, the J end by 7 bases, with 14 bases between. In nucleotides, the CDR3 is TGTGCCAGCAGTGGGAGGGGAGAAACGCAGCCCCAGCATTTT. Translation: CASSGRGETQPQHF.

The chain combines TRBV7-9 with TRBJ2-5; D uncertain. Trimming left V 2 bases short and J 6 bases short, with 13 bases between. The CDR3 totals 14 residues. The germline V gene encodes CDR1 SEHNR and CDR2 FQNEAQ (reference sequence). As DNA, the CDR3 is TGTGCCAGCAGCTTAACGGCCCTGGCGAAGACCCAGTACTTC. It specifies CASSLTALAKTQYF.

To note about this clone: One junction end disagrees with the germline gene, perhaps due to a read error. The gene calls are TRBV7-3 and TRBJ2-1; D possibly matches TRBD1 or TRBD2 (5 bases each). The CDR3 is 14 amino acids. The germline V gene encodes CDR1 SGHTA and CDR2 FQGTGA. The CDR3 protein is CASSLTGPRTEQFF. The DNA for the CDR3 is TGTGCCAGCAGCCTAACGGGACCCCGAACTGAGCAGTTCTTC.

This chain joins TRBV4-1 and TRBJ2-3; TRBD2 matches at 7 bases. V gave up 4 bases and J gave up 6 bases; unmatched junction bases: 13. Germline CDR1 and CDR2: MGHRA and YSYEKL. The CDR3 sequence is 16 residues long. The CDR3 reads CASSLGRGGRGDTQYF. The CDR3 DNA is TGCGCCAGCAGCCTCGGGCGAGGCGGGAGAGGGGATACGCAGTATTTT.

This rearrangement joins TRBV7-9 to TRBJ1-5; no clear D gene. The length of the CDR3 is 15 residues. The V and J ends lost 5 bases and 2 bases respectively, with 13 bases between them. Germline lookup yields CDR1 SEHNR and CDR2 FQNEAQ (reference sequence). This CDR3 is CASSPQFDRNQPQHF. The CDR3 DNA reads TGTGCCAGCAGCCCGCAGTTTGATCGCAATCAGCCCCAGCATTTT.

V gene TRBV6-5 combines with J gene TRBJ1-5, with D perhaps TRBD1 (5 bases). From germline, CDR1 is MNHEY and CDR2 SVGAGI. Trimming cost V 2 bases and J 7 bases, with 15 bases left between them. CDR3 length: 15 amino acids. This CDR3 reads CASSYEGLLKQPQHF. The CDR3 DNA reads TGTGCCAGCAGTTACGAGGGGTTGTTGAAGCAGCCCCAGCATTTT.

The rearrangement joins TRBV6-6 to TRBJ2-7; possibly TRBD1 for D (6 bases). V was pared by 5 bases and J by 0 bases, with 11 bases between. The CDR3 extends over 14 amino acids. Germline values: CDR1 MNHNY, CDR2 SVGAGI (reference sequence). CDR3 sequence reads: CASSLQGHSYEQYF. CDR3 nucleotides: TGTGCCAGCAGTCTCCAGGGGCACTCCTACGAGCAGTACTTC.

The V gene is TRBV5-6, the J gene TRBJ2-5; 9 nucleotides agree with TRBD1. Germline loops: CDR1 SGHDT, CDR2 YYEEEE. J was trimmed by 5 bases and V by 1 base; bases with no gene match: 3. The CDR3 spans 14 residues. In nucleotides, the CDR3 is TGTGCCAGCAGCTTGACAGGGGGCTTGGAGACCCAGTACTTC. Translation gives CASSLTGGLETQYF.

This clone showed up just a few times. The chain links TRBV19 to TRBJ2-3; D could derive from TRBD1 or TRBD2 (5 bases each). The CDR3 is made up of 13 amino acids. Germline V gene sequence: CDR1 LNHDA, CDR2 SQIVND (reference sequence). V lost 1 base, J lost 5 bases, and 7 bases lay in between. CDR3 coding DNA: TGTGCCAGTAGTATAGTGAGGGGAGATACGCAGTATTTT. Its protein is CASSIVRGDTQYF.

The table lists this clone with a few counts. The chain has TRBV28 and TRBJ2-7; 7 nucleotides match TRBD2. Germline-derived CDR1 and CDR2 are MDHEN and SYDVKM. CDR3 length: 13 amino acids. The J segment lost 2 bases and the V segment lost 8 bases, leaving 6 bases of the junction unmatched. CDR3 sequence: CASVRTRPYEQYF. The CDR3 DNA reads as TGTGCCAGCGTACGGACTAGACCCTACGAGCAGTACTTC.

The table lists this clone with a few counts. V gene TRBV28 combines with J gene TRBJ2-1; 12 nucleotides align to TRBD2. There are 17 residues in the CDR3. The junction had 9 bases not matched to a gene; V was cut back by 4 bases and J by 5 bases. Germline-derived CDR1 and CDR2 are MDHEN and SYDVKM. The CDR3 nucleotides are TGTGCCAGCAGTTCGAAACGACTAGCGGGAGCCAACAATGAGCAGTTCTTC. Translation: CASSSKRLAGANNEQFF.

J is TRBJ2-2 and V is TRBV15; 9 bases are a match to TRBD1. Germline V gene data show CDR1 as LNHNV and CDR2 as YYDKDF (reference sequence). V was pared by 3 bases and J by 5 bases, with 4 bases of the junction left unmatched. This CDR3 region has 15 residues. The CDR3 DNA reads TGTGCCACCAGCAGGGGACAGGGTTGGACCGGGGAGCTGTTTTTT. This encodes CATSRGQGWTGELFF.

The genes are TRBV6-5 and TRBJ2-3, with D unclear. CDR3 length equals 13 residues. Per germline, CDR1 MNHEY and CDR2 SVGAGI. The V end lost 6 bases, the J end lost 9 bases, and 16 bases lay between the germline ends. The chain's CDR3 is CASSGTEQRTQYF. For the CDR3, the DNA is TGTGCCAGCAGCGGCACCGAACAGAGGACGCAGTATTTT.

CDR3 in amino acids: CASRPGQRAGELFF. In DNA form, the CDR3 reads TGTGCCAGCAGGCCGGGACAGCGGGCCGGGGAGCTGTTTTTT. The chain couples TRBV27 to TRBJ2-2, with D possibly TRBD1 on 7 matching bases. Germline-derived CDR1 and CDR2 are MNHEY and SMNVEV (reference sequence). Trimming removed 6 bases at V and 6 bases at J, with 14 bases between. The CDR3 loop spans 14 amino acids.

This clone appeared a few times. The CDR3 nucleotides are TGTGCCAGCAGCCAAGCCACCGGGGAGCTGTTTTTT. Translating gives CASSQATGELFF. The chain recombines TRBV4-2 with TRBJ2-2; D is ambiguous. V shed 1 base and J shed 4 bases, with 1 base lying between them. In germline, CDR1 is LGHNA, CDR2 YNFKEQ. This CDR3 is built from 12 residues.

This clone has just a few counts. The J gene is TRBJ1-2, the V gene TRBV6-5; 7 bases fit TRBD1. Germline lookup yields CDR1 MNHEY and CDR2 SVGAGI. J gave up 3 bases and V 2 bases, and 6 bases lay outside the gene matches. This CDR3 is built from 15 residues. DNA of the CDR3: TGTGCCAGCAGTTACAGTACAGGGGTTCACTATGGCTACACCTTC. Translation gives CASSYSTGVHYGYTF.

This clone was observed a few times. V and J are TRBV29-1 and TRBJ1-1; perhaps TRBD1 as D (5 bases). V shed 5 bases and J shed 3 bases, with 13 bases lying between them. CDR1 is SQVTM, CDR2 ANQGSEA, per germline. This CDR3 is built from 13 residues. The CDR3 reads CSVPLGAYTEAFF. The CDR3 bases are TGCAGCGTTCCCCTCGGGGCCTACACTGAAGCTTTCTTT. Combining the CDR3 with reference TRBV29-1 and TRBJ1-1 gives the whole variable domain SAVISQKPSRDICQRGTSLTIQCQVDSQVTMMFWYRQQPGQSLTLIATANQGSEATYESGFVIDKFPISRPNLTFSTLTVSNMSPEDSSIYLCSVPLGAYTEAFFGQGTRLTVV.

The V gene is TRBV11-2, the J gene TRBJ2-7; 7 bases match TRBD2. This CDR3 region has 12 residues. The ends lost 2 bases at V and 9 bases at J; junction bases unmatched: 4. Germline V lookup: CDR1 SGHAT, CDR2 FQNNGV. The CDR3 reads CASSLIAGWQYF. The DNA for the CDR3 is TGTGCCAGCAGCTTAATAGCGGGCTGGCAGTACTTC.

CDR3 sequence (DNA): TGTGCCAGCAGCTTAGGCCCCCTACTAGCGGGAAGGACCGGGGAGCTGTTTTTT. This gives the protein CASSLGPLLAGRTGELFF. The gene calls are TRBV5-6 and TRBJ2-2; TRBD2 agrees at 10 bases. The CDR3 spans 18 residues. Germline CDR1 SGHDT, CDR2 YYEEEE. The V gene end was trimmed by 2 bases and the J gene end by 5 bases; junction bases not matched to a gene: 12.